One sample yielded the 10 T cell receptor beta chains listed below, sequenced in a study of cytomegalovirus exposure and HLA in healthy donors. The PCR ran on 60 Vbeta and 13 Jbeta primers. Data came from immunoSEQ multiplex PCR; TCRdb stores just in-frame clones and leaves some out. The sample carries around 140,000 clones, roughly 70% recorded once. Specimen: PBMCs. These receptors were taken from a man aged 25-45 years in good health and CMV-seronegative.

The genes are TRBV5-1 and TRBJ2-7; 10 bases line up with TRBD2. CDR3 length: 15 amino acids. The germline V gene encodes CDR1 SGHRS and CDR2 YFSETQ. Trimming removed 2 bases from V and 2 bases from J; junction bases left unmatched: 4. Here the CDR3 reads CASSFSSGGPYEQYF. The CDR3 nucleotides read TGCGCCAGCAGCTTCTCTAGCGGGGGCCCCTACGAGCAGTACTTC.

The J gene is TRBJ1-2, the V gene TRBV6-1; TRBD1 is a possible D gene (6 bases). V lost 10 bases to trimming and J lost 0 bases, with 18 bases between them. Germline CDR1 MNHNS, CDR2 SASEGT. The CDR3 loop spans 15 amino acids. CDR3 protein: CATKQGPPANYGYTF. CDR3 sequence (DNA): TGTGCCACAAAACAGGGACCTCCAGCTAACTATGGCTACACCTTC.

The J gene is TRBJ1-1, the V gene TRBV7-8, with no clear D. The length of the CDR3 is 13 residues. The germline V gene encodes CDR1 SGHVS and CDR2 FQNEAQ. Trimming cost V 4 bases and J 5 bases, with 11 bases left between them. CDR3 sequence (DNA): TGTGCCAGCAGCTACCAGGATTCAACTGAAGCTTTCTTT. Protein: CASSYQDSTEAFF.

To note about this clone: Other DNA sequences in this specimen translate into the identical CDR3. The CDR3 DNA follows: TGTGCCAGCAAAGGGGGCACCAATCAGCCCCAGCATTTT. This gives the protein CASKGGTNQPQHF. The V and J genes are TRBV6-5 and TRBJ1-5; 7 positions agree with TRBD1. After removal of 7 bases from V and 3 bases from J, the junction contained 3 bases not matched to a gene. The CDR3 length is 13 residues. From germline, CDR1 is MNHEY and CDR2 SVGAGI.

V is TRBV6-1 and J is TRBJ1-4, with 8 bases identical to TRBD1. After removal of 2 bases from V and 6 bases from J, the junction contained 8 bases not matched to a gene. Germline CDR1 is MNHNS and CDR2 is SASEGT. The CDR3 totals 16 residues. CDR3 in amino acids: CASSENRHRGDEKLFF. CDR3 coding DNA: TGTGCCAGCAGTGAAAATAGGCACAGGGGGGATGAAAAACTGTTTTTT.

The V and J genes are TRBV19 and TRBJ1-1; 9 positions agree with TRBD1. The germline CDR1 and CDR2 sequences are LNHDA and SQIVND (reference sequence). The CDR3 has 12 residues. V was pared by 5 bases and J by 11 bases, with 6 bases of the junction left unmatched. CDR3 sequence: CASSPTGGTAFF. DNA of the CDR3: TGTGCCAGTAGTCCCACAGGGGGCACGGCTTTCTTT.

This clone was found a few times. The chain links TRBV7-8 to TRBJ1-6; D uncertain. Germline loops: CDR1 SGHVS, CDR2 FQNEAQ. The CDR3 totals 12 residues. V lost 5 bases and J 8 bases, leaving 7 bases between the germline ends. CDR3 region: CASSTQDSPLHF. In nucleotides, the CDR3 is TGTGCCAGCAGCACTCAGGATTCACCCCTCCACTTT.

The rearrangement uses TRBV7-2 and TRBJ2-3; tentative D call: TRBD1 (5 bases). The CDR3 covers 15 residues. The V and J ends lost 2 bases and 4 bases respectively, with 13 bases between them. From germline, CDR1 is SGHTA and CDR2 FQGNSA. CDR3: CASSLLSGAADTQYF. CDR3 in DNA: TGTGCCAGCAGCTTACTCAGTGGGGCCGCAGATACGCAGTATTTT.

The genes are TRBV7-9 and TRBJ2-5, with 7 nucleotides matching TRBD1. CDR1 and CDR2 from the germline V gene are SEHNR and FQNEAQ (reference sequence). With V trimmed by 5 bases and J by 5 bases, 11 bases remained unmatched. The CDR3 runs to 15 residues. The CDR3 is CASSGQTGPGETQYF. DNA for the CDR3: TGTGCCAGCAGCGGACAGACAGGGCCGGGGGAGACCCAGTACTTC.

The chain carries TRBV5-4 and TRBJ1-1, with 8 bases that match TRBD1. The V gene end was trimmed by 3 bases and the J gene end by 4 bases; junction bases not matched to a gene: 8. The CDR3 is made up of 15 amino acids. The V gene's germline CDR1 is SGHNT and CDR2 YYREEE (reference sequence). CDR3 DNA sequence: TGTGCCAGCAGCTCGAACAGGGGGACGAGCACTGAAGCTTTCTTT. Its protein is CASSSNRGTSTEAFF.